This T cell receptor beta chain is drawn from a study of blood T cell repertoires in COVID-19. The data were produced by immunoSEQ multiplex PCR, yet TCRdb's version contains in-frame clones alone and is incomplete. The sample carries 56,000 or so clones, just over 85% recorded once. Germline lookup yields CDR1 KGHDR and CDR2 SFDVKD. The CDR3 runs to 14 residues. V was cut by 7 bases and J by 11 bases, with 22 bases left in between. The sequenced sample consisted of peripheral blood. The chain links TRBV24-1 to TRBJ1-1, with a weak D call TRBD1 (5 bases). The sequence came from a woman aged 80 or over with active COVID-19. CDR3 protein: CATSAPGTPSEAFF. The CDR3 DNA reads TGTGCCACCAGCGCCCCCGGGACTCCCTCAGAGGCTTTCTTT.